Below are 4 T cell receptor beta chains sequenced from a single sample in a study of blood T cells in healthy people across ages. The use of a sample-barcoded 5' primer and a J-beta primer mix characterized a second PCR of about 6 to 11 cycles. Each CDR3 protein gets one entry after TCRdb re-called the 5' RACE reads with MiXCR. This table has roughly 1,700,000 distinct CDR3 sequences, about 28% appearing once. Input material: blood. The receptors were gathered from a woman aged 25 to 39 in good health.

This clonotype appeared many times. In DNA, the CDR3 is TGCAGCGTTGCGGACAGGGGCTATGGCTACACCTTC. Translated, it gives CSVADRGYGYTF. This rearrangement joins TRBV29-1 to TRBJ1-2; 9 nucleotides match TRBD1. Germline CDR1 and CDR2: SQVTM and ANQGSEA. Losses at the gene ends were 4 bases for V and 4 bases for J; bases not matched to a gene: 1. This CDR3 spans 12 amino acids. Full variable domain (outside the CDR3, taken from reference TRBV29-1 and TRBJ1-2): SAVISQKPSRDICQRGTSLTIQCQVDSQVTMMFWYRQQPGQSLTLIATANQGSEATYESGFVIDKFPISRPNLTFSTLTVSNMSPEDSSIYLCSVADRGYGYTFGSGTRLTVV.

This clonotype was seen a few times. This chain joins TRBV28 and TRBJ2-5, with D possibly being TRBD2 (7 bases). V lost 8 bases and J 4 bases, leaving 14 bases between the germline ends. The CDR3 contains 13 residues. Germline lookup yields CDR1 MDHEN and CDR2 SYDVKM. The CDR3 DNA follows: TGTGCCAGCGGAGGGGGGGCTGGAGAGACCCAGTACTTC. It specifies CASGGGAGETQYF.

This clonotype was observed a handful of times. The J gene is TRBJ2-3, the V gene TRBV6-5; 8 nucleotides align to TRBD2. Germline loops: CDR1 MNHEY, CDR2 SVGAGI. After removal of 6 bases from V and 3 bases from J, the junction contained 5 bases not matched to a gene. This CDR3 has 14 amino acids. The CDR3 DNA follows: TGTGCCAGCAGGGCGGGAGGTGAGACAGATACGCAGTATTTT. It codes for CASRAGGETDTQYF.

This clonotype came up a few times. The CDR3 region has the DNA TGTGCCAGCAGTTTTGAGAGCTCTGGGGCCAACGTCCTGACTTTC. It is translated as CASSFESSGANVLTF. This chain joins TRBV12-3 or TRBV12-4 and TRBJ2-6; no reliable D call. V lost 3 bases, J lost 0 bases, and 6 bases lay in between. The length of the CDR3 is 15 residues.